This TCR beta chain emerged from a study of T cells in Graves' hyperthyroidism and ophthalmopathy. The TCR beta CDR3 regions underwent amplification using RNA transcripts as the source. HTBI primers were the set used in a first-round RT-PCR of the TCR CDR3. TCRdb redid the calling of the multiplex PCR reads with MiXCR, one entry per CDR3 protein. The repertoire holds 400,000 or so distinct CDR3 sequences, with around 15% as singletons. V was clipped by 5 bases and J by 1 base, with 13 bases between them. The CDR3 is made up of 15 amino acids. There are many counts of this clonotype. J is TRBJ2-3 and V is TRBV12-3 or TRBV12-4, with a tentative D call TRBD2 (6 bases). Sequenced input: blood. This clonotype was obtained from a man in his forties or fifties with Graves' ophthalmopathy. The CDR3 region has the DNA TGTGCCAGCAGTAGGAGGGCCGGGGGCACAGATACGCAGTATTTT. Encoded protein: CASSRRAGGTDTQYF.